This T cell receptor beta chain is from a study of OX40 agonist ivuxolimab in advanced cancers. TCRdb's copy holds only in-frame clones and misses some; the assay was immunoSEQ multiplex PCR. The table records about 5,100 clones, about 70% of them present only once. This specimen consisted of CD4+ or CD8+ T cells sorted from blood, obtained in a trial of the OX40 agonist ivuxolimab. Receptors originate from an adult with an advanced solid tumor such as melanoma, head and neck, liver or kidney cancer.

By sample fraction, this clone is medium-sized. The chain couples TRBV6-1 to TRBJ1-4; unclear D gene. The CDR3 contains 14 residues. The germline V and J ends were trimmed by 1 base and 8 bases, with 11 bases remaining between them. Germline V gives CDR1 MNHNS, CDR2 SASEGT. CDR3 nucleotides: TGTGCCAGCAGTGAAGGGTCCGAGGTGGAAAAACTGTTTTTT. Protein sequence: CASSEGSEVEKLFF.